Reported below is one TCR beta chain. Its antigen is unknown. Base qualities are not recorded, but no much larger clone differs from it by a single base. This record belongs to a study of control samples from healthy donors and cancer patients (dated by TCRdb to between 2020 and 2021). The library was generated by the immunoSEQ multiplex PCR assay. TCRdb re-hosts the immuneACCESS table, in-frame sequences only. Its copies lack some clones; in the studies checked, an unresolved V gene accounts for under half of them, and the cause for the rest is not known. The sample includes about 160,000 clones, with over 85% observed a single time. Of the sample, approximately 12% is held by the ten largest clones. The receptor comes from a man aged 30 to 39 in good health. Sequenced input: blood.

The nucleotide sequence is TGTGCCAGCAGCGTTGGGACAGGAAGGAACACCGGGGAGCTGTTTTTT. This is translated as CASSVGTGRNTGELFF. This receptor chain uses TRBV9 and TRBJ2-2; TRBD1 aligns with 8 central bases. The CDR3 runs 16 amino acids, cysteine and phenylalanine included. Solely the CDR3 DNA is kept, with 48 bases framed from the first base. V is cut back by 2 bases and J by 1 base, with 4 bases in the junction unmatched. CDR1 and CDR2, looked up from the germline V gene, are SGDLS and YYNGEE.